These T cell receptor beta chains were read from a single sample in a study of human T cells and chemical hapten exposure. TCRdb called the 5' RACE reads again in MiXCR, with one record for every CDR3 protein. Here the sample spans 81,000 or so distinct CDR3 sequences, roughly 8% being singletons. These receptors all come from a male donor in good health. Each CDR3 is given with its conserved first and last residue. A D gene is named only where the DNA matches it firmly. For some rows the clone size is stated as once, few or many, or as a class when expanded; others skip it.

TRBV4-3,TRBJ1-1,17,TRBD1,many,CASSQEDRAPLNTEAFF,TGCGCCAGCAGCCAAGAGGACAGGGCCCCCTTGAACACTGAAGCTTTCTTT
TRBV11-2,TRBJ2-4,18,TRBD1,many,CASSPWSGGILAKNIQYF,TGTGCCAGCAGCCCCTGGTCAGGGGGCATTCTAGCCAAAAACATTCAGTACTTC
TRBV12-3/TRBV12-4,TRBJ2-5,15,TRBD2,once,CASSPSGRANETQYF,TGTGCCAGCAGTCCTAGCGGGAGGGCCAATGAGACCCAGTACTTC
TRBV12-3/TRBV12-4,TRBJ2-5,16,TRBD2,few,CASSHAGTSGQETQYF,TGTGCCAGCAGTCACGCCGGGACTAGCGGCCAAGAGACCCAGTACTTC
TRBV6-1,TRBJ1-2,15,TRBD1,many,CASRAVGTGGDGYTF,TGTGCCAGCCGGGCCGTGGGGACAGGGGGCGATGGCTACACCTTC
TRBV7-7,TRBJ2-1,14,-,-,CASSTGHGPNEQFF,TGTGCCAGCAGCACGGGACACGGACCCAATGAGCAGTTCTTC
TRBV20-1,TRBJ2-7,11,-,-,CSARGFGEQYF,TGCAGTGCTAGAGGGTTCGGCGAGCAGTACTTC
TRBV5-4,TRBJ2-7,14,-,-,CASSLAGFSYEQYF,TGTGCCAGCAGCTTGGCGGGGTTTTCCTACGAGCAGTACTTC
TRBV29-1,TRBJ1-2,11,-,-,CSVFDTDGYTF,TGCAGCGTATTCGACACCGATGGCTACACCTTC
TRBV4-2,TRBJ2-2,16,TRBD1,few,CASSQGGQGATGELFF,TGTGCCAGCAGCCAAGGTGGACAGGGAGCTACCGGGGAGCTGTTTTTT
TRBV27,TRBJ2-5,12,-,few,CASSLSLETQYF,TGTGCCAGCAGTTTATCGTTGGAGACCCAGTACTTC
TRBV9,TRBJ1-1,16,-,-,CASSSPSGGGGPEAFF,TGTGCCAGCAGCTCCCCATCGGGGGGGGGAGGTCCTGAAGCTTTCTTT
TRBV5-1,TRBJ1-6,15,TRBD1,many,CASSSRGQGRSPLHF,TGCGCCAGCAGCTCACGGGGACAGGGGAGGTCACCCCTCCACTTT
TRBV20-1,TRBJ2-7,13,-,many,CSATRPRDVEQYF,TGCAGTGCCACCCGTCCAAGGGACGTCGAGCAGTACTTC
TRBV7-8,TRBJ2-2,15,-,few,CASSLSRGDTGELFF,TGTGCCAGCAGCTTATCCAGGGGGGACACCGGGGAGCTGTTTTTT
TRBV5-1,TRBJ2-7,15,TRBD2,few,CASSSIAGGVYEQYF,TGCGCCAGCAGCTCCATAGCGGGAGGGGTCTACGAGCAGTACTTC
TRBV6-2/TRBV6-3,TRBJ2-5,15,-,many,CASSPSHRSREGQYF,TGTGCCAGCAGCCCTTCTCACAGGTCCCGGGAAGGCCAGTACTTC
TRBV29-1,TRBJ1-2,13,-,few,CSVEDLPPYGYTF,TGCAGCGTTGAAGATCTCCCACCCTATGGCTACACCTTC
TRBV7-2,TRBJ1-6,15,-,-,CASSPLKKYNSPLHF,TGTGCCAGCAGCCCGCTTAAGAAGTATAATTCACCCCTCCACTTT
TRBV4-1,TRBJ1-1,15,TRBD1,many,CASSPGQGHNTEAFF,TGCGCCAGCAGCCCCGGACAGGGGCATAACACTGAAGCTTTCTTT
TRBV14,TRBJ1-3,16,-,many,CASSQDSLISGNTIYF,TGTGCCAGCAGCCAGGACAGTCTGATCTCTGGAAACACCATATATTTT
TRBV27,TRBJ1-5,14,TRBD1,-,CASSPRGMNQPQHF,TGTGCCAGCAGTCCCAGGGGGATGAATCAGCCCCAGCATTTT
TRBV7-8,TRBJ1-4,15,TRBD1,-,CASSSTDRVNEKLFF,TGTGCCAGCAGCTCAACGGACAGGGTTAATGAAAAACTGTTTTTT
TRBV29-1,TRBJ2-7,8,-,-,CSPYEQYF,TGCAGCCCCTACGAGCAGTACTTC
TRBV3-1,TRBJ1-6,15,TRBD1,many,CASSQEDRGNSPLHF,TGTGCCAGCAGCCAAGAGGACAGGGGGAATTCACCCCTCCACTTT
TRBV29-1,TRBJ2-3,13,-,-,CSVEQGRTDTQYF,TGCAGCGTTGAACAGGGGCGCACAGATACGCAGTATTTT
TRBV5-6,TRBJ2-3,15,-,-,CASSFMGARSDTQYF,TGTGCCAGCAGCTTCATGGGGGCGAGGTCAGATACGCAGTATTTT
TRBV15,TRBJ1-1,14,TRBD1,-,CATSIDRAVTEAFF,TGTGCCACCAGTATCGACAGGGCAGTCACTGAAGCTTTCTTT
TRBV30,TRBJ1-6,16,-,few,CAWREEVSSYNSPLHF,TGTGCCTGGAGGGAAGAAGTGAGCTCCTATAATTCACCCCTCCACTTT
TRBV2,TRBJ2-1,12,-,many,CASRRRVGDQFF,TGTGCCAGCAGGCGCAGGGTGGGGGATCAGTTCTTC
TRBV5-6,TRBJ1-2,14,TRBD1,-,CASSLDRGHYGYTF,TGTGCCAGCAGCTTGGACAGGGGTCACTATGGCTACACCTTC
TRBV20-1,TRBJ1-1,13,-,-,CSAHPQGNTEAFF,TGCAGTGCTCACCCACAGGGTAACACTGAAGCTTTCTTT
TRBV29-1,TRBJ1-1,13,TRBD1,-,CSVADRGNTEAFF,TGCAGCGTTGCCGACAGGGGGAACACTGAAGCTTTCTTT
TRBV7-9,TRBJ2-3,15,TRBD1,few,CASSLQGASTDTQYF,TGTGCCAGCAGCTTACAGGGGGCCAGCACAGATACGCAGTATTTT
TRBV2,TRBJ1-6,17,-,few,CASSTDETTTYNSPLHF,TGTGCCAGCAGTACCGACGAGACTACTACCTATAATTCACCCCTCCACTTT
TRBV6-5,TRBJ2-3,16,TRBD1,many,CASSYRVGGSPDTQYF,TGTGCCAGCAGTTACAGGGTAGGGGGCAGCCCAGATACGCAGTATTTT
TRBV10-3,TRBJ1-6,13,-,few,CAIGREGNSPLHF,TGTGCCATCGGTCGAGAAGGAAATTCACCCCTCCACTTT
TRBV4-1,TRBJ1-1,16,-,few,CASSQGQGPMNTEAFF,TGCGCCAGCAGCCAAGGCCAGGGGCCCATGAACACTGAAGCTTTCTTT
TRBV12-3/TRBV12-4,TRBJ2-3,15,-,-,CASSLARGAPDTQYF,TGTGCCAGCAGTTTAGCGCGAGGGGCCCCAGATACGCAGTATTTT
TRBV6-4,TRBJ2-3,14,-,many,CASSEGGDPDTQYF,TGTGCCAGCAGCGAAGGAGGGGACCCAGATACGCAGTATTTT
TRBV5-1,TRBJ1-4,16,-,few,CASSQRALTTNEKLFF,TGCGCCAGCAGCCAACGGGCCTTAACGACTAATGAAAAACTGTTTTTT
TRBV14,TRBJ2-2,14,-,many,CASSQDWAYGELFF,TGTGCCAGCAGCCAAGATTGGGCCTACGGGGAGCTGTTTTTT
TRBV12-5,TRBJ1-5,12,-,many,CASGPANGPQHF,TGTGCTAGTGGTCCCGCGAATGGGCCCCAGCATTTT
TRBV9,TRBJ2-7,14,-,many,CASSVVGNSYEQYF,TGTGCCAGCAGCGTAGTAGGGAACTCCTACGAGCAGTACTTC
TRBV13,TRBJ2-1,14,-,-,CASSLGLPGNEQFF,TGTGCCAGCAGCTTAGGGCTCCCAGGCAATGAGCAGTTCTTC
TRBV4-2,TRBJ1-6,13,-,-,CASSQDPSSPLHF,TGTGCCAGCAGCCAAGATCCAAGTTCACCCCTCCACTTT
TRBV30,TRBJ1-1,13,-,-,CAWSGQRNTEAFF,TGTGCCTGGAGTGGACAGAGGAACACTGAAGCTTTCTTT
TRBV6-4,TRBJ2-1,15,TRBD2,many,CASSAGAGEHNEQFF,TGTGCCAGCAGTGCTGGAGCGGGAGAGCACAATGAGCAGTTCTTC
TRBV5-1,TRBJ1-4,11,-,many,CASSEGSKLFF,TGCGCCAGCAGCGAAGGTTCAAAACTGTTTTTT